Described below is a single TCR beta chain sequence and its context. The antigen is unknown. The trim removed 3 bases at V and 7 bases at J, leaving 5 bases unmatched. The CDR3 contains 13 residues. Germline V gene sequence: CDR1 GTSNPN, CDR2 SVGIG (reference sequence). Neighbouring lung, lacking atypia, was collected no less than 2 cm away from the tumor margin. This record belongs to a study of T cells in localized non-small cell lung cancer. Study-wide points: A median of 57 clones ranked among the top 100 in tumor appeared in adjacent lung. Uninvolved adjacent lung showed the highest T cell clonality, exceeding tumor. Higher blood T cell density tracked longer overall survival.

The data were produced by immunoSEQ multiplex PCR, yet TCRdb's version contains in-frame clones alone and is incomplete. The table records roughly 760 clones, just over 35% of them present only once. This material consisted of normal lung tissue next to the tumor, taken before any cancer treatment. The rearrangement joins TRBV30 to TRBJ2-2, with 7 nucleotides matching TRBD1. The sequence came from a man between 35 and 75 years old with stage II lung adenocarcinoma. The CDR3 bases are TGTGCCTGGAGACAGGGGCTTAACGGGGAGCTGTTTTTT. Protein product: CAWRQGLNGELFF.